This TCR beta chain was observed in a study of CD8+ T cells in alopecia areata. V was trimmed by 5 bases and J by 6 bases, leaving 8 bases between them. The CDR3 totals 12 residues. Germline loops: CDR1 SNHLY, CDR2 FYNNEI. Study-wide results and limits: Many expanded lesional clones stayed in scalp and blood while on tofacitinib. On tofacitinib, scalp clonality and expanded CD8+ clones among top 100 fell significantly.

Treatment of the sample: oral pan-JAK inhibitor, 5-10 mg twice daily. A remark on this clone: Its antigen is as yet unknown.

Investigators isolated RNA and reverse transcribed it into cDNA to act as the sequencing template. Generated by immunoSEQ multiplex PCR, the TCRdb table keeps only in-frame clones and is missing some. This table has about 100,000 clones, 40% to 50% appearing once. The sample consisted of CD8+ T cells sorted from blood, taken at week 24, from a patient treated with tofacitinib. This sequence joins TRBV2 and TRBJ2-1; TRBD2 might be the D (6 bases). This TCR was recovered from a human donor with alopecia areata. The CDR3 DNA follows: TGTGCCAGCAGTCCGACTAGCAATGAGCAGTTCTTC. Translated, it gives CASSPTSNEQFF.